The 20 T cell receptor beta chains below come from one sample, sequenced in a study of breast tumors, draining lymph nodes, adjacent tissues. Samples came from axillary lymph nodes draining the breast cancer. TCRdb independently ran MiXCR on the multiplex PCR reads; one entry per CDR3 protein. Here the sample spans approximately 210,000 distinct CDR3 sequences, around 34% being singletons. Source material: axillary lymph node tissue. The receptors were sampled from a female donor with breast cancer. Some clones in this sample may be carry-over from other donors' samples.

This clonotype was counted at least ten times. The chain links TRBV28 to TRBJ2-1; 10 bases are shared with TRBD2. The CDR3 runs 15 residues. Germline lookup yields CDR1 MDHEN and CDR2 SYDVKM. V lost 3 bases and J lost 7; bases outside the gene matches: 6. CDR3 sequence reads: CASSFGTSESNEQFF. CDR3 nucleotides: TGTGCCAGCAGTTTCGGGACTAGCGAATCGAATGAGCAGTTCTTC.

This clonotype was found many times. The chain couples TRBV5-1 to TRBJ2-1; 14 bases are a match to TRBD2. The J segment lost 9 bases and the V segment lost 3 bases, leaving 2 bases of the junction unmatched. The germline gives CDR1 SGHRS, CDR2 YFSETQ. The CDR3 contains 14 residues. The CDR3 region is CASSSGLAGAEQFF. The CDR3 DNA sequence: TGCGCCAGCAGCTCGGGACTAGCGGGAGCTGAGCAGTTCTTC.

The CDR3 nucleotides read TGCAGTGCTTCCGGGCGGACAGGGGAACATCATGGCTACACCTTC. Protein sequence: CSASGRTGEHHGYTF. V gene TRBV20-1 combines with J gene TRBJ1-2; 9 bases agree with TRBD1. The CDR3 has 15 residues. CDR1 and CDR2 (germline): DFQATT, SNEGSKA (reference sequence). J gave up 6 bases and V 5 bases, and 13 bases lay outside the gene matches.

This clonotype came up many times. V gene TRBV5-1 combines with J gene TRBJ2-5; TRBD2 might be the D (6 bases). V gave up 1 base and J gave up 4 bases, with 11 bases separating them. Per germline, CDR1 SGHRS and CDR2 YFSETQ. The length of the CDR3 is 14 residues. The CDR3 sequence is CASSLIGGGETQYF. CDR3 nucleotides: TGCGCCAGCAGCTTGATCGGGGGTGGAGAGACCCAGTACTTC.

This clonotype was observed many times. V usage is TRBV20-1 and J usage is TRBJ1-5, with D perhaps TRBD1 (5 bases). This CDR3 spans 13 amino acids. Germline V CDR1 and CDR2: DFQATT, SNEGSKA (reference sequence). V shed 0 bases and J shed 6 bases, with 9 bases lying between them. CDR3 amino acids: CSARDQGGQPQHF. CDR3 bases: TGCAGTGCTAGAGACCAGGGAGGTCAGCCCCAGCATTTT.

In its sample, this clonotype was seen many times. The V gene is TRBV19, the J gene TRBJ2-3; 7 nucleotides line up with TRBD2. The J segment lost 0 bases and the V segment lost 11 bases, leaving 5 bases of the junction unmatched. The CDR3 covers 13 residues. Germline V gene sequence: CDR1 LNHDA, CDR2 SQIVND (reference sequence). As DNA, the CDR3 is TGTGCCTGCTCTAGCGGAAGCACAGATACGCAGTATTTT. This gives the protein CACSSGSTDTQYF.

About this clonotype: This may be a read error: a much more frequent sequence differs by one nucleotide. The V gene is TRBV19, the J gene TRBJ2-5; D is possibly TRBD1 (6 bases). Germline V lookup: CDR1 LNHDA, CDR2 SQIVND (reference sequence). The CDR3 extends over 14 amino acids. The CDR3 bases are TGTGCCAGTAGTATACAACAGGGAAAAGAGATCCAGTACTTC. Its protein is CASSIQQGKEIQYF.

The sample holds many counts of this clonotype. The chain combines TRBV10-3 with TRBJ1-5; 7 bases fit TRBD1. The ends lost 4 bases at V and 2 bases at J; junction bases unmatched: 5. This CDR3 is 15 amino acids long. Per germline, CDR1 ENHRY and CDR2 SYGVKD. The CDR3 DNA is TGTGCCATCAGTGCCTTTGGACAGGGCAATCAGCCCCAGCATTTT. As protein: CAISAFGQGNQPQHF.

This clonotype has only one observation. This sequence joins TRBV19 and TRBJ2-5; 12 bases fit TRBD2. V lost 5 bases, J lost 5 bases, and 27 bases stayed unmatched. Germline values: CDR1 LNHDA, CDR2 SQIVND (reference sequence). The CDR3 runs to 22 residues. The CDR3 DNA follows: TGTGCCAGTAGTCCTAACCCGGCGGGGGCGGCTAGCGGGAGGGCCCTCTGGGAGACCCAGTACTTC. Translated, it gives CASSPNPAGAASGRALWETQYF. The full variable domain, with the rest looked up from reference TRBV19 and TRBJ2-5, is DGGITQSPKYLFRKEGQNVTLSCEQNLNHDAMYWYRQDPGQGLRLIYYSQIVNDFQKGDIAEGYSVSREKKESFPLTVTSAQKNPTAFYLCASSPNPAGAASGRALWETQYFGPGTRLLVL.

In its sample, this clonotype was seen many times. V usage is TRBV19 and J usage is TRBJ2-3; no reliable D call. The CDR3 is made up of 13 amino acids. CDR1 LNHDA and CDR2 SQIVND come from the germline V gene (reference sequence). The V and J ends lost 6 bases and 3 bases respectively, with 10 bases between them. The CDR3 spells CASRVASTDTQYF. CDR3 DNA sequence: TGTGCCAGTAGAGTAGCCTCGACAGATACGCAGTATTTT.

This clonotype was observed many times. V is TRBV29-1 and J is TRBJ1-2; D gene ambiguous. In germline, CDR1 is SQVTM, CDR2 ANQGSEA. This CDR3 has 13 amino acids. V shed 3 bases and J shed 7 bases, with 15 bases lying between them. CDR3 in DNA: TGCAGCGTTGATAAGGGCGGTAATGTTGGCTACACCTTC. Translated, it gives CSVDKGGNVGYTF. The complete variable domain, with remaining parts taken from reference TRBV29-1 and TRBJ1-2, reads SAVISQKPSRDICQRGTSLTIQCQVDSQVTMMFWYRQQPGQSLTLIATANQGSEATYESGFVIDKFPISRPNLTFSTLTVSNMSPEDSSIYLCSVDKGGNVGYTFGSGTRLTVV.

This clonotype appeared many times. The V and J genes are TRBV6-5 and TRBJ1-5, with 10 bases identical to TRBD1. The length of the CDR3 is 14 residues. V lost 9 bases, J lost 1 base, and 3 bases stayed unmatched. From germline, CDR1 is MNHEY and CDR2 SVGAGI. CDR3 residues: CASKGQGSNQPQHF. CDR3 coding DNA: TGTGCCAGTAAGGGACAGGGGAGCAATCAGCCCCAGCATTTT.

The chain couples TRBV20-1 to TRBJ2-2; D uncertain. Germline-derived CDR1 and CDR2 are DFQATT and SNEGSKA (reference sequence). This CDR3 contains 14 residues. Deletions cut 6 bases from V and 2 bases from J, with 13 bases between. In nucleotides, the CDR3 is TGCAGTGCCCTCGACACCAGCAACACCGGGGAGCTGTTTTTT. Translation gives CSALDTSNTGELFF.

Remarks on this clonotype: The junction departs from the called germline gene at one end, perhaps through a read error. The chain carries TRBV11-2 and TRBJ2-1, with no clear D. Germline lookup yields CDR1 SGHAT and CDR2 FQNNGV. This CDR3 is built from 14 residues. CDR3 bases: TGTGTCAGCAGCACGCCTGGCGCGGCAGTTGAGCAGTTCTTC. Translation gives CVSSTPGAAVEQFF.

The chain couples TRBV6-5 to TRBJ2-2; 12 nucleotides match TRBD2. V dropped 6 bases and J dropped 6; count of bases not matched to a gene: 8. Germline values: CDR1 MNHEY, CDR2 SVGAGI. The length of the CDR3 is 16 residues. CDR3 in amino acids: CASSSPTSGSAGELFF. The CDR3 nucleotides are TGTGCCAGCAGCTCCCCGACTAGCGGGAGCGCCGGGGAGCTGTTTTTT.

This clonotype was seen at least ten times. The rearrangement links TRBV4-2 to TRBJ1-2; TRBD1 aligns across 8 bases. V was clipped by 4 bases and J by 6 bases; unmatched bases: 13. The germline V gene encodes CDR1 LGHNA and CDR2 YNFKEQ. The CDR3 spans 16 residues. As DNA, the CDR3 is TGTGCCAGCAGCCCCGGGACAGGTACTTCGAGGGATGGCTACACCTTC. This encodes CASSPGTGTSRDGYTF.

This clonotype came up many times. This chain uses TRBV12-3 or TRBV12-4 with TRBJ2-6; D is unresolved. V gave up 1 base and J gave up 0 bases, with 4 bases separating them. The CDR3 is 15 residues long. CDR3 DNA: TGTGCCAGCAGTTTAGTCGGCTCTGGGGCCAACGTCCTGACTTTC. Translated: CASSLVGSGANVLTF.

This clonotype was seen at least ten times. The chain couples TRBV6-1 to TRBJ1-2; no definite D call. The CDR3 covers 13 residues. Germline V lookup: CDR1 MNHNS, CDR2 SASEGT. V was clipped by 6 bases and J by 0 bases, with 8 bases between them. The CDR3 loop is CASSPSSNYGYTF. As DNA, the CDR3 is TGTGCCAGCAGCCCGAGTTCTAACTATGGCTACACCTTC.

The genes are TRBV7-9 and TRBJ1-1; 8 bases match TRBD1. CDR3 length: 17 amino acids. Germline V gives CDR1 SEHNR, CDR2 FQNEAQ (reference sequence). With 0 bases clipped from V and 6 bases from J, the junction kept 12 bases outside the gene matches. CDR3 region: CASSLASLDRAGAEAFF. For the CDR3, the DNA is TGTGCCAGCAGCTTAGCCTCTTTGGACAGGGCCGGTGCTGAAGCTTTCTTT.

This clonotype was counted ten times or more. V usage is TRBV2 and J usage is TRBJ2-3; D is perhaps TRBD1 (5 bases). Germline V lookup: CDR1 SNHLY, CDR2 FYNNEI. The CDR3 has 16 amino acids. V gave up 2 bases and J gave up 0 bases, with 12 bases separating them. CDR3 sequence (DNA): TGTGCCAGCAGTGAAAGGGGCACTCCTAGCACAGATACGCAGTATTTT. It yields the protein CASSERGTPSTDTQYF.